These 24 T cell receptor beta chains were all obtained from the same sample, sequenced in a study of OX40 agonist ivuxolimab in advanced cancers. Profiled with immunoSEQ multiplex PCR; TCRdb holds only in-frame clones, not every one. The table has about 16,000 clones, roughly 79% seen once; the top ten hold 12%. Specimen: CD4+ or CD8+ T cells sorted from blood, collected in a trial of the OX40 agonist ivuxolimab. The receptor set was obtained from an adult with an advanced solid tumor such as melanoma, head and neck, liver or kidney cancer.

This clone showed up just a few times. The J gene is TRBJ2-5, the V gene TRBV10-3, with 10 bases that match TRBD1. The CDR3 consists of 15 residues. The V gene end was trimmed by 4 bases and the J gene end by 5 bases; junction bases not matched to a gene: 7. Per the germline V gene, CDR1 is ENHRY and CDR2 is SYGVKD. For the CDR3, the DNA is TGTGCCATCAGTGCGGGGACAGGGGTGACGGAGACCCAGTACTTC. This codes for CAISAGTGVTETQYF.

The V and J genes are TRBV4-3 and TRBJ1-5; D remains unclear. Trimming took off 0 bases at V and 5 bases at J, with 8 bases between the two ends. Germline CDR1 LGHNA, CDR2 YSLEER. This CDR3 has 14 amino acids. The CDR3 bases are TGCGCCAGCAGCCAAGATTTGGTTTATCAGCCCCAGCATTTT. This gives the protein CASSQDLVYQPQHF.

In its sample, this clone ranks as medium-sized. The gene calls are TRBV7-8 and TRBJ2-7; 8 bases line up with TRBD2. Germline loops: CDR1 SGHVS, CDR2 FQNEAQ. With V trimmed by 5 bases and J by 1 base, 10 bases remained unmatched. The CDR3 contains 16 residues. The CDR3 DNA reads TGTGCCAGCAGCCTGCGGGTAGCGGGGCAATCCTACGAGCAGTACTTC. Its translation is CASSLRVAGQSYEQYF.

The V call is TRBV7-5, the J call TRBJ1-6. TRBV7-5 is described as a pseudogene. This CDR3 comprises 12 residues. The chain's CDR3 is CASSSDPPALHF. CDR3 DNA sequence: TGTGCCAGCAGCTCCGACCCACCAGCCCTCCACTTT.

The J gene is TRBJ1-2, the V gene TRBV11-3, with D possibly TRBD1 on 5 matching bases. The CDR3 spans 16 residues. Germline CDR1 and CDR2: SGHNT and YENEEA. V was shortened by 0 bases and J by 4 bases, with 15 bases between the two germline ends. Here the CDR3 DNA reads TGTGCCAGCAGCTTAGAGGGGGGTGGCAGGACCTATGGCTACACCTTC. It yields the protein CASSLEGGGRTYGYTF.

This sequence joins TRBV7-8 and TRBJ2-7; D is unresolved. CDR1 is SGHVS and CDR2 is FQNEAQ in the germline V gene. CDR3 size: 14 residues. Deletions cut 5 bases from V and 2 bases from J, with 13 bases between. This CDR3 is CASSRLGQAYEQYF. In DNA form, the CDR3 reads TGTGCCAGCAGCCGCTTAGGGCAGGCCTACGAGCAGTACTTC.

The CDR3 loop reads CASSPDPFYGYTF. CDR3 in DNA: TGTGCCAGCAGCCCAGACCCTTTCTATGGCTACACCTTC. The chain combines TRBV7-9 with TRBJ1-2, with D hard to call. The CDR3 is 13 amino acids. Trimming cost V 5 bases and J 4 bases, with 11 bases left between them. Germline CDR1 reads SEHNR; CDR2 reads FQNEAQ (reference sequence).

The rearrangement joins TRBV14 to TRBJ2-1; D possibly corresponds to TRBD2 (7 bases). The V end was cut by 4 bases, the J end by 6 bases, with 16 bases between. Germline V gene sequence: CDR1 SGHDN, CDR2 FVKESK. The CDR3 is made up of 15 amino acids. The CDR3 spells CASSRGLGGPNEQFF. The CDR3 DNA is TGTGCCAGCAGCCGAGGATTGGGGGGGCCCAATGAGCAGTTCTTC. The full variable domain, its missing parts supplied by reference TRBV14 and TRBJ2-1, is EAGVTQFPSHSVIEKGQTVTLRCDPISGHDNLYWYRRVMGKEIKFLLHFVKESKQDESGMPNNRFLAERTGGTYSTLKVQPAELEDSGVYFCASSRGLGGPNEQFFGPGTRLTVL.

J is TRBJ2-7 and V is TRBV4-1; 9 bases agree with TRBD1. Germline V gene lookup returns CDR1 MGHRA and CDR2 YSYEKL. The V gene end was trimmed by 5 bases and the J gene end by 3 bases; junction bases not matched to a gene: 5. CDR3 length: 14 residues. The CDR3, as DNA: TGCGCCAGCAGCACAGGGACAGGGAGCTACGAGCAGTACTTC. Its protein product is CASSTGTGSYEQYF.

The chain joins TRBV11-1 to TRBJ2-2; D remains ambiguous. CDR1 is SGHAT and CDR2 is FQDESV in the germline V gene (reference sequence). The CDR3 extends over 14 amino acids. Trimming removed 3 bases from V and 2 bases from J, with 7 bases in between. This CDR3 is CASSLGLNTGELFF. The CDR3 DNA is TGTGCCAGCAGCTTGGGCCTCAACACCGGGGAGCTGTTTTTT.

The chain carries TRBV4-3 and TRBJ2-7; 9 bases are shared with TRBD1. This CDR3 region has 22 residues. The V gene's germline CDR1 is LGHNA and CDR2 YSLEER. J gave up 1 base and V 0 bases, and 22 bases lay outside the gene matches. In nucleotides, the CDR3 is TGCGCCAGCAGCCAAGACGGGGGCGGTTGGCCGAGGGGGACAGGGCCTTCCTACGAGCAGTACTTC. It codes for CASSQDGGGWPRGTGPSYEQYF.

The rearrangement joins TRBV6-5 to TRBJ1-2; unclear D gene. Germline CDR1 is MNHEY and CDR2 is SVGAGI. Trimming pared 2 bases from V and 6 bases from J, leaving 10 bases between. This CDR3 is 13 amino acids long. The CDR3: CASSYGQADGYTF. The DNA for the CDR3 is TGTGCCAGCAGTTACGGGCAGGCGGATGGCTACACCTTC.

CDR3 sequence: CASSTWGIDYGYTF. The CDR3 DNA is TGTGCCAGCAGTACCTGGGGAATCGACTATGGCTACACCTTC. The chain has TRBV6-1 and TRBJ1-2; D gene unclear. Germline V lookup: CDR1 MNHNS, CDR2 SASEGT. The length of the CDR3 is 14 residues. V lost 5 bases and J 3 bases, leaving 13 bases between the germline ends.

CDR3 in DNA: TGTGCCAGCAGTTACAGGCGGGGGGGGAGGGAGACCCAGTACTTC. This translates into CASSYRRGGRETQYF. The chain employs TRBV6-6 and TRBJ2-5; 9 bases align to TRBD2. The CDR3 has 15 amino acids. CDR1 is MNHNY and CDR2 is SVGAGI in the germline V gene (reference sequence). J was trimmed by 5 bases and V by 2 bases; bases with no gene match: 6.

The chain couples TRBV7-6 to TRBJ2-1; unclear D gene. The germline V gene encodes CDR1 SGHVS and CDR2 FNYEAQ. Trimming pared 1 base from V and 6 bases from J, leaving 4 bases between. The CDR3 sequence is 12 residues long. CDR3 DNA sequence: TGTGCCAGCAGCTTAGAGGGCAATGAGCAGTTCTTC. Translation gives CASSLEGNEQFF.

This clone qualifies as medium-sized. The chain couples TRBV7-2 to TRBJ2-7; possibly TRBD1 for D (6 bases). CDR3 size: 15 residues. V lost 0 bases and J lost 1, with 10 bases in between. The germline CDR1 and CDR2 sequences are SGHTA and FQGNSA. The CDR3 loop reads CASSLADRRSYEQYF. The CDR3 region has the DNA TGTGCCAGCAGCTTAGCTGACAGGAGATCCTACGAGCAGTACTTC.

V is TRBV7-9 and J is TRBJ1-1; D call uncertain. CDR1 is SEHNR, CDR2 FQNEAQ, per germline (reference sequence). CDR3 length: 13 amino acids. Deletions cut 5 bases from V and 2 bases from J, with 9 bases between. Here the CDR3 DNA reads TGTGCCAGCAGCCAACTAACCAACACTGAAGCTTTCTTT. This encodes CASSQLTNTEAFF. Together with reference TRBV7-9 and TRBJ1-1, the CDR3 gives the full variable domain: DTGVSQNPRHKITKRGQNVTFRCDPISEHNRLYWYRQTLGQGPEFLTYFQNEAQLEKSRLLSDRFSAERPKGSFSTLEIQRTEQGDSAMYLCASSQLTNTEAFFGQGTRLTVV.

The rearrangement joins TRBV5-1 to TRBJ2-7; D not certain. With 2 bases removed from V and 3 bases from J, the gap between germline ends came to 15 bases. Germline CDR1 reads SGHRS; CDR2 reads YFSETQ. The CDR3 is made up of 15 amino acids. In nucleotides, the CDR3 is TGCGCCAGCAGCTTCTCTTCGGTAACGATCTACGAGCAGTACTTC. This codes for CASSFSSVTIYEQYF.

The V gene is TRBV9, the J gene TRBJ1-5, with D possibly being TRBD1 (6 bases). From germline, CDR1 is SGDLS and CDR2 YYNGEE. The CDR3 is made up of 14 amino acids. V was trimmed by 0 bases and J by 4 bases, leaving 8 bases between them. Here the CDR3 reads CASSVGTENQPQHF. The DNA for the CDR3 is TGTGCCAGCAGCGTAGGGACAGAGAATCAGCCCCAGCATTTT.

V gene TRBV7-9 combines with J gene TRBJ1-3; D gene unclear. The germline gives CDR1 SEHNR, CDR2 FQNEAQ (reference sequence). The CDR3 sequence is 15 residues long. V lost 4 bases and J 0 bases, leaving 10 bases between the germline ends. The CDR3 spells CASSSKGISGNTIYF. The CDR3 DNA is TGTGCCAGCAGCTCTAAGGGAATCTCTGGAAACACCATATATTTT.

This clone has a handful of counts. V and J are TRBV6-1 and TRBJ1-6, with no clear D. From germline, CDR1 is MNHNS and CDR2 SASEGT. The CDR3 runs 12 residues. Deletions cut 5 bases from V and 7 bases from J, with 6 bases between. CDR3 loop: CASSSRNSPLHF. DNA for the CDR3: TGTGCCAGCAGTTCGAGAAATTCACCCCTCCACTTT.

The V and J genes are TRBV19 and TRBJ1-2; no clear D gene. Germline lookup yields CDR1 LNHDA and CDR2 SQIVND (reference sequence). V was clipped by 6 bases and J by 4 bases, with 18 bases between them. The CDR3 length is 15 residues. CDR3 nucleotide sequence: TGTGCCAGTAGGGGGTGGGCGGTCCGGTCCTATGGCTACACCTTC. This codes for CASRGWAVRSYGYTF.

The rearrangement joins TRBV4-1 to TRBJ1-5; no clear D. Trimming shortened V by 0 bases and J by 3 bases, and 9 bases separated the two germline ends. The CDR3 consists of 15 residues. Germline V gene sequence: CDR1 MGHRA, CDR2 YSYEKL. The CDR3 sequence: CASSQDPWANQPQHF. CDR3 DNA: TGCGCCAGCAGCCAAGACCCCTGGGCCAATCAGCCCCAGCATTTT.

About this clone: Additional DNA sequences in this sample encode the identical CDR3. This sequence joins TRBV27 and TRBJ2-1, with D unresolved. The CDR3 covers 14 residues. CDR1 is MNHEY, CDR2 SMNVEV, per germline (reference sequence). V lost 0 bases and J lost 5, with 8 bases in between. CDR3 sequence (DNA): TGTGCCAGCAGTTTATCGTGGGCCGACAATGAGCAGTTCTTC. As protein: CASSLSWADNEQFF.